Each of the 22 T cell receptor beta chains below was sequenced from the same sample in a study of control samples from healthy donors and cancer patients. Assay: immunoSEQ multiplex PCR; the TCRdb copy retains only in-frame clones and omits some. Of approximately 87,000 clones listed, 75% to 95% are singletons. The sequenced sample was blood. The receptors stem from a man between 45 and 60 years old in good health.

The chain employs TRBV11-2 and TRBJ2-6; 7 bases are a match to TRBD1. Germline CDR1 and CDR2: SGHAT and FQNNGV. CDR3 length: 17 amino acids. V was pared by 5 bases and J by 0 bases, with 7 bases of the junction left unmatched. In nucleotides, the CDR3 is TGTGCCAGCAGCCGGGACAGACCTTTCTCTGGGGCCAACGTCCTGACTTTC. Amino acid sequence: CASSRDRPFSGANVLTF.

This clone has only one observation. The genes are TRBV12-3 or TRBV12-4 and TRBJ1-2; D may be TRBD1 (6 bases). The CDR3 totals 10 residues. Trimming removed 4 bases at V and 14 bases at J, with 11 bases between. The CDR3 nucleotides read TGTGCCAGCAGTTGGGGGGGCTCTACCTTC. The encoded protein is CASSWGGSTF.

The V and J genes are TRBV5-6 and TRBJ1-1, with a tentative D call TRBD1 (6 bases). Germline V lookup: CDR1 SGHDT, CDR2 YYEEEE. The germline V and J ends were trimmed by 4 bases and 2 bases, with 21 bases remaining between them. This CDR3 has 17 amino acids. The CDR3, as DNA: TGTGCCAGCAGCCTCTTAGCTGCGGGACACGGAAACACTGAAGCTTTCTTT. Translated: CASSLLAAGHGNTEAFF.

The rearrangement links TRBV12-3 or TRBV12-4 to TRBJ1-1, with 7 positions matching TRBD1. The CDR3 has 13 amino acids. Unmatched junction bases numbered 12, after V lost 7 bases and J lost 10 bases. CDR3 DNA sequence: TGTGCCAGCACGCTAGCTCTCCGGGACAGAGCTTTCTTT. It specifies CASTLALRDRAFF.

The chain couples TRBV6-5 to TRBJ2-1; D unclear. CDR1 and CDR2 (germline): MNHEY, SVGAGI. Trimming took off 7 bases at V and 6 bases at J, with 13 bases between the two ends. This CDR3 region has 13 residues. CDR3 loop: CASTVPGINEQFF. The DNA for the CDR3 is TGTGCCAGCACCGTACCGGGTATCAATGAGCAGTTCTTC.

This sequence joins TRBV7-2 and TRBJ2-5; no reliable D call. The germline V gene has CDR1 SGHTA and CDR2 FQGNSA. V was cut by 5 bases and J by 6 bases, with 16 bases left in between. The length of the CDR3 is 14 residues. The CDR3, as DNA: TGTGCCAGCAGCCCCCACCCGAGAGAAAAGACCCAGTACTTC. Translated, it gives CASSPHPREKTQYF. Based on the CDR3 plus reference TRBV7-2 and TRBJ2-5, the full variable domain is GAGVSQSPSNKVTEKGKDVELRCDPISGHTALYWYRQSLGQGLEFLIYFQGNSAPDKSGLPSDRFSAERTGGSVSTLTIQRTQQEDSAVYLCASSPHPREKTQYFGPGTRLLVL.

J is TRBJ2-5 and V is TRBV11-2; D gene ambiguous. Germline V gene data show CDR1 as SGHAT and CDR2 as FQNNGV. With 1 base removed from V and 5 bases from J, the gap between germline ends came to 14 bases. The CDR3 totals 15 residues. CDR3 loop: CASSLGGAPSETQYF. CDR3 nucleotides: TGTGCCAGCAGCTTAGGCGGCGCACCGTCGGAGACCCAGTACTTC.

The rearrangement links TRBV6-5 to TRBJ1-6, with D hard to call. Trimming took off 4 bases at V and 9 bases at J, with 13 bases between the two ends. CDR3 length: 14 amino acids. In germline, CDR1 is MNHEY, CDR2 SVGAGI. The CDR3: CASSSIPLISPLHF. The CDR3 nucleotides are TGTGCCAGCAGTTCTATTCCGCTAATTTCACCCCTCCACTTT.

The rearrangement links TRBV6-2 or TRBV6-3 to TRBJ1-6; D not resolved. Germline V gene data show CDR1 as MNHEY and CDR2 as SVGEGT. Trimming removed 6 bases from V and 5 bases from J, with 17 bases in between. The CDR3 is 16 residues long. In DNA, the CDR3 is TGTGCCAGCAGCTCCTCACCGGTGTTGGATAATTCACCCCTCCACTTT. Protein product: CASSSSPVLDNSPLHF.

The chain carries TRBV25-1 and TRBJ1-5; possible D gene TRBD1, 5 bases. CDR1 MGHDK and CDR2 SYGVNS come from the germline V gene. The CDR3 is made up of 13 amino acids. V lost 2 bases, J lost 6 bases, and 8 bases lay in between. The CDR3 sequence: CASSEQGRQPQHF. CDR3 coding DNA: TGTGCCAGCAGTGAACAGGGTCGTCAGCCCCAGCATTTT.

The chain has TRBV9 and TRBJ1-3; D uncertain. The germline V gene has CDR1 SGDLS and CDR2 YYNGEE. CDR3 length equals 14 residues. V was trimmed by 0 bases and J by 2 bases, leaving 6 bases between them. CDR3 sequence: CASSVDFPGNTIYF. In nucleotides, the CDR3 is TGTGCCAGCAGCGTAGACTTTCCTGGAAACACCATATATTTT.

The chain recombines TRBV3-1 (or the pseudogene TRBV3-2) with TRBJ1-6; D remains ambiguous. Germline V gene lookup returns CDR1 LGHDT and CDR2 YNNKEL (reference sequence). This CDR3 spans 13 amino acids. The V end was cut by 0 bases, the J end by 10 bases, with 7 bases between. In DNA, the CDR3 is TGTGCCAGCAGCCAAGATAGCAGGTCACCCCTCCACTTT. It encodes CASSQDSRSPLHF.

The chain uses TRBV19 and TRBJ1-6; 7 bases are shared with TRBD1. This CDR3 has 14 amino acids. Looked up from germline, CDR1 is LNHDA and CDR2 is SQIVND (reference sequence). V shed 5 bases, J shed 7 bases, and the junction held 5 bases outside the gene matches. This CDR3 is CASSGRDSNSPLHF. The CDR3 region has the DNA TGTGCCAGTAGTGGCCGGGACAGCAATTCACCCCTCCACTTT.

The CDR3 bases are TGTGCCAGCAGCTTAGCTCCCTCCGGGACGAGGCTCGGGGAGCTGTTTTTT. It specifies CASSLAPSGTRLGELFF. V gene TRBV11-2 combines with J gene TRBJ2-2, with D tentatively TRBD1 or TRBD2 (5 bases each). The CDR3 has 17 residues. Germline CDR1 SGHAT, CDR2 FQNNGV. Trimming cost V 1 base and J 7 bases, with 19 bases left between them.

This chain links TRBV9 with TRBJ2-2; D is unclear. The ends were cut back, 2 bases at V and 7 bases at J, with 3 bases in the middle. From germline, CDR1 is SGDLS and CDR2 YYNGEE. The CDR3 consists of 11 residues. CDR3 residues: CASSVGGELFF. The CDR3 bases are TGTGCCAGCAGCGTTGGCGGGGAGCTGTTTTTT.

The CDR3 region is CASSLTRGIENTEAFF. CDR3 in DNA: TGTGCCAGCAGCTTGACCAGGGGTATTGAGAACACTGAAGCTTTCTTT. V and J are TRBV6-6 and TRBJ1-1; D might be TRBD1 (6 bases). Germline CDR1 reads MNHNY; CDR2 reads SVGAGI (reference sequence). With 6 bases removed from V and 1 base from J, the gap between germline ends came to 18 bases. The CDR3 runs 16 residues.

The chain uses TRBV27 and TRBJ2-2; D gene ambiguous. This CDR3 spans 17 amino acids. CDR1 MNHEY and CDR2 SMNVEV come from the germline V gene (reference sequence). Trimming left V 5 bases short and J 0 bases short, with 16 bases between. The CDR3 sequence: CASSTYGRLSNTGELFF. The DNA of the CDR3 is TGTGCCAGCAGTACCTACGGCCGTCTTTCGAACACCGGGGAGCTGTTTTTT.

The chain's CDR3 is CASSLEPAGTTDTQYF. CDR3 nucleotide sequence: TGCGCCAGCAGCTTGGAGCCAGCGGGGACCACAGATACGCAGTATTTT. This chain joins TRBV5-1 and TRBJ2-3, with 7 bases that match TRBD2. The CDR3 covers 16 residues. V was pared by 0 bases and J by 2 bases, with 6 bases of the junction left unmatched. The germline gives CDR1 SGHRS, CDR2 YFSETQ.

V gene TRBV24-1 combines with J gene TRBJ2-3; D gene ambiguous. This CDR3 has 17 residues. Germline CDR1 reads KGHDR; CDR2 reads SFDVKD. Trimming stripped 9 bases from V and 2 bases from J, with 23 bases between. CDR3 in DNA: TGTGCCACCCGCGACCCTCAGAGGCGGCACTACACAGATACGCAGTATTTT. Residues: CATRDPQRRHYTDTQYF.

This clone was detected ten times or more. This sequence joins TRBV19 and TRBJ2-6; D is uncertain. V lost 4 bases to trimming and J lost 3 bases, with 7 bases between them. CDR3 size: 14 residues. CDR1 and CDR2 (germline): LNHDA, SQIVND (reference sequence). This chain's CDR3 is CASSRGNGANVLTF. The CDR3 nucleotides are TGTGCCAGTAGTAGGGGAAATGGGGCCAACGTCCTGACTTTC.

The chain is built from TRBV7-8 and TRBJ2-2; 11 nucleotides align to TRBD1. Germline CDR1 and CDR2: SGHVS and FQNEAQ. The V gene end was trimmed by 5 bases and the J gene end by 4 bases; junction bases not matched to a gene: 3. This CDR3 has 15 amino acids. The CDR3 DNA reads as TGTGCCAGCAGCCGGACAGGGGGCGGCACCGGGGAGCTGTTTTTT. Its protein is CASSRTGGGTGELFF. Full variable domain (remainder filled in from reference TRBV7-8 and TRBJ2-2): GAGVSQSPRYKVAKRGQDVALRCDPISGHVSLFWYQQALGQGPEFLTYFQNEAQLDKSGLPSDRFFAERPEGSVSTLKIQRTQQEDSAVYLCASSRTGGGTGELFFGEGSRLTVL.

The V and J genes are TRBV6-6 and TRBJ1-1; TRBD1 is a possible D gene (5 bases). The V and J ends lost 5 bases and 1 base respectively, with 14 bases between them. In germline, CDR1 is MNHNY, CDR2 SVGAGI (reference sequence). The CDR3 is made up of 15 amino acids. The CDR3 nucleotides are TGTGCCAGCAGTCAAGGACAAACTTCGAACACTGAAGCTTTCTTT. Protein product: CASSQGQTSNTEAFF.